These T cell receptor beta chains were read from a single sample in a study of blood T cells in healthy people across ages. TCRdb reprocessed the 5' RACE reads with MiXCR, giving one entry per CDR3 protein. The repertoire holds about 730,000 distinct CDR3 sequences, with 40% to 45% as singletons. Sequenced input: blood. These receptors originate from a woman in her sixties or seventies in good health. Both conserved end residues are part of each CDR3. The D gene is left open where the match is weak. Clone sizes are given selectively: once, few, many, or a class where the clone is expanded.

D,length,V,J,size,CDR3,DNA
-,11,TRBV7-9,TRBJ2-1,-,CASTRFYEQFF,TGCGCCAGCACCCGCTTCTATGAGCAGTTCTTC
-,14,TRBV6-5,TRBJ2-1,-,CASSPREPYNEQFF,TGTGCCAGCAGCCCTCGGGAGCCTTACAATGAGCAGTTCTTC
-,14,TRBV7-2,TRBJ2-7,-,CASSTRPVVYEQYF,TGTGCCAGCAGCACCCGACCCGTAGTCTACGAGCAGTACTTC
TRBD1,12,TRBV28,TRBJ2-7,once,CASGITGVEQYF,TGTGCCAGCGGTATAACAGGGGTCGAGCAGTACTTC
-,15,TRBV21-1,TRBJ2-5,-,CASSRPTRHQETQYF,TGTGCCAGCAGCAGACCCACGAGGCACCAAGAGACCCAGTACTTC
-,10,TRBV20-1,TRBJ2-7,few,CSATGSEQYF,TGCAGTGCTACCGGGAGCGAGCAGTACTTC
-,18,TRBV3-1,TRBJ2-3,-,CASSQDQGGGPVTDTQYF,TGTGCCAGCAGCCAAGATCAGGGGGGCGGGCCGGTGACAGATACGCAGTATTTT
-,13,TRBV2,TRBJ2-3,-,CARRATSTDTQYF,TGTGCCAGGCGAGCTACTAGCACAGATACGCAGTATTTT
TRBD2,14,TRBV13,TRBJ2-3,few,CASSPRLASDTQYF,TGTGCCAGCAGCCCGAGACTAGCATCGGATACGCAGTATTTT
-,14,TRBV6-4,TRBJ2-4,-,CASRGGVAKNIQYF,TGTGCCAGCAGGGGGGGAGTAGCCAAAAACATTCAGTACTTC
-,11,TRBV15,TRBJ2-5,few,CATSRGGTQYF,TGTGCCACCAGCAGGGGTGGGACCCAGTACTTC
TRBD1,15,TRBV5-1,TRBJ1-5,few,CASSLDGQGNQPQHF,TGCGCCAGCAGCTTGGACGGACAGGGGAATCAGCCCCAGCATTTT
TRBD2,14,TRBV6-2/TRBV6-3,TRBJ2-7,-,CASSHGTSGRARYF,TGTGCCAGCAGCCACGGGACTAGCGGGAGGGCTCGGTACTTC
TRBD2,16,TRBV6-5,TRBJ2-3,few,CASRPGTSTSTDTQYF,TGTGCCAGCAGACCCGGGACTAGTACTAGCACAGATACGCAGTATTTT
TRBD2,16,TRBV5-1,TRBJ2-1,-,CASSILTSGGVDEQFF,TGCGCCAGCAGCATCCTAACTAGCGGGGGGGTTGATGAGCAGTTCTTC
-,17,TRBV4-3,TRBJ2-1,-,CASSQDYRRDTYNEQFF,TGCGCCAGCAGCCAAGATTACCGCCGGGATACCTACAATGAGCAGTTCTTC
TRBD1,14,TRBV7-3,TRBJ1-2,-,CASSPTGGDYGYTF,TGTGCCAGCAGCCCGACAGGGGGCGATTATGGCTACACCTTC
-,11,TRBV20-1,TRBJ2-7,-,CSASYRHEQYF,TGCAGTGCTAGTTATCGCCACGAGCAGTACTTC
-,16,TRBV3-1,TRBJ1-6,few,CASSQVTGANTSPLHF,TGTGCCAGCAGCCAGGTAACCGGGGCCAACACATCACCCCTCCACTTT
TRBD2,15,TRBV20-1,TRBJ2-1,-,CSANKGLATWNEQFF,TGCAGTGCTAACAAGGGACTAGCCACCTGGAATGAGCAGTTCTTC
TRBD2,15,TRBV7-8,TRBJ2-3,few,CASSLGLAVQDTQYF,TGTGCCAGCAGCTTAGGACTAGCGGTGCAGGATACGCAGTATTTT
TRBD2,15,TRBV6-6,TRBJ2-3,-,CASRPGLAGTDTQYF,TGTGCCAGCAGGCCCGGACTAGCGGGCACAGATACGCAGTATTTT
-,12,TRBV30,TRBJ1-2,few,CAGGREDYGYTF,TGTGCCGGGGGCAGGGAGGACTATGGCTACACCTTC
TRBD2,16,TRBV2,TRBJ2-3,-,CASSRDSGGATDTQYF,TGTGCCAGCAGTAGAGACTCGGGAGGGGCCACAGATACGCAGTATTTT
TRBD2,14,TRBV10-3,TRBJ2-1,few,CAISVAGEDNEQFF,TGTGCCATCAGTGTAGCGGGAGAGGACAATGAGCAGTTCTTC
-,16,TRBV13,TRBJ2-1,few,CASSVIGPLGPNEQFF,TGTGCCAGCAGCGTCATCGGTCCCCTAGGTCCCAATGAGCAGTTCTTC